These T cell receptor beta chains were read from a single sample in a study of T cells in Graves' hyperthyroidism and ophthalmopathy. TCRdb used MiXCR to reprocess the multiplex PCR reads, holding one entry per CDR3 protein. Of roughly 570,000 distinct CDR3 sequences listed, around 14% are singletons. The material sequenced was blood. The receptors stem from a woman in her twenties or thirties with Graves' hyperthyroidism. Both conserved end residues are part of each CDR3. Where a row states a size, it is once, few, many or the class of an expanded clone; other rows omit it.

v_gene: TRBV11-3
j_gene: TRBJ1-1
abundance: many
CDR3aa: CASSLDHGTEAFF

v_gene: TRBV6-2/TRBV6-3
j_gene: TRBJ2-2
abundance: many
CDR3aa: CASSAIGQREGQNTGELFF

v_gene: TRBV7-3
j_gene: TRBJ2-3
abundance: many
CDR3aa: CASSQGGSGGTDTQYF

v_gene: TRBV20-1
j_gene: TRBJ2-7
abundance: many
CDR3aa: CSARDRTYYEQYF

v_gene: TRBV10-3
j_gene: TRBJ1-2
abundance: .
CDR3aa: CAISESGANYGYTF

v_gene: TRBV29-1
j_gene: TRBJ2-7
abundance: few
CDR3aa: CSVEELYEQYF

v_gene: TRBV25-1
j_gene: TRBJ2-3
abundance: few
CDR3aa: CASSHRDRGGDTQYF

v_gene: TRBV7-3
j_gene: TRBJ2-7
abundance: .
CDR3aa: CASTFRASPGHEQYF

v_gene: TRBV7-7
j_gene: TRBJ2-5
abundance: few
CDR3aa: CASSLKQQETQYF

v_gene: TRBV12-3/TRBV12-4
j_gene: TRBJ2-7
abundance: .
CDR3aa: CASSFHGYEQYF

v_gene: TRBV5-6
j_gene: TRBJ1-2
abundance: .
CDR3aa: CASSPWHSYGYTF

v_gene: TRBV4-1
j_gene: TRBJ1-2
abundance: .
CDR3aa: CASSQPTIRRAYGYTF

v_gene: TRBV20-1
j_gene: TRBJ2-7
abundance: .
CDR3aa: CSPLAGNYEQYF

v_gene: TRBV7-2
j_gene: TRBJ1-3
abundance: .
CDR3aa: CASSLRGQGLSSGNTIYF

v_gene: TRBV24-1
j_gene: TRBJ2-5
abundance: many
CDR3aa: CATSDPGTAQETQYF

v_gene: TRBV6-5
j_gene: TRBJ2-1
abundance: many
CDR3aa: CASSYRREGRYNEQFF

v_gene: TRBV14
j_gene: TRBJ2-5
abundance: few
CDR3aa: CASSSHRSYQETQYF

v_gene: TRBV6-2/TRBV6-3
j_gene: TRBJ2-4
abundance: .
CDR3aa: CASTTSGAGIQYF

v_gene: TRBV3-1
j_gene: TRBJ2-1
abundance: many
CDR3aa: CASSQGVGTGIYNEQFF

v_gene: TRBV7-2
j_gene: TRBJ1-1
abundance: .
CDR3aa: CASIYGGGNTEAFF

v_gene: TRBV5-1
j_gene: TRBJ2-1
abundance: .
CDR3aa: CASSLQPGVPNEQFF

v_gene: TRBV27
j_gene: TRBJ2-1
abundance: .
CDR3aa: CASRAGGSSYNEQFF

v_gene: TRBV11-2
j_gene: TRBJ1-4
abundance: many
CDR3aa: CASTDIREKLFF

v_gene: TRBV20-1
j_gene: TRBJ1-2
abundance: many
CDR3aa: CSASRDGGVYGYTF

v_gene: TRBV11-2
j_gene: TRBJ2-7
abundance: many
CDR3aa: CASSLDVSVASGRVEQYF

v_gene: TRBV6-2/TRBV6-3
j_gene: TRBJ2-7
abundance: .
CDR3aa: CASSDAGTGNYEQYF

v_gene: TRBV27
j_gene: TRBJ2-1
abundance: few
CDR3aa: CASSLLANYNEQFF